These T cell receptor beta chains were read from a single sample in a study of molecular identifiers for immune sequencing clone quantification. Using its own MiXCR run on the PCR reads, TCRdb lists one record per CDR3 protein. The sample records over 85,000 distinct CDR3 sequences, 20% to 30% being singletons. Sequencing was performed on naive CD8+ T cells from blood, with Jurkat cell RNA spiked in. These receptors all come from a human donor in good health. Some libraries in this study had Jurkat cell RNA spiked in. Each CDR3 is given with its conserved first and last residue. The D gene is left open where the match is weak. Part of the rows lack a size; the others show once, few, many or a class for expanded clones.

V	D	size	J	length	CDR3	DNA
TRBV27	NA	NA	TRBJ1-2	13	CASSFTRGHGYTF	TGTGCCAGCAGTTTTACCAGGGGCCATGGCTACACCTTC
TRBV9	NA	many	TRBJ2-7	12	CASAGSSYEQYF	TGTGCCAGCGCCGGGAGCTCCTACGAGCAGTACTTC
TRBV29-1	NA	NA	TRBJ1-1	13	CSIEFVKDREAFF	TGTAGCATTGAATTCGTAAAGGACCGTGAAGCTTTCTTT
TRBV2	NA	NA	TRBJ2-4	13	CASSEVLENIQYF	TGTGCCAGCAGTGAAGTACTGGAAAACATTCAGTACTTC
TRBV7-9	NA	few	TRBJ2-7	14	CASSLAGSLPEQYF	TGTGCCAGCAGCTTGGCGGGGTCCCTCCCGGAGCAGTACTTC
TRBV6-6	NA	few	TRBJ2-1	15	CASSHTGSSYNEQFF	TGTGCCAGCAGTCATACAGGGAGCTCCTACAATGAGCAGTTCTTC
TRBV28	TRBD1	NA	TRBJ1-2	11	CASRQGEGYTF	TGTGCCAGCAGACAGGGGGAAGGCTACACCTTC
TRBV6-5	NA	many	TRBJ1-3	17	CASWEGHRPDSGNTIYF	TGTGCCAGCTGGGAGGGGCACAGGCCCGACTCTGGAAACACCATATATTTT
TRBV13	NA	many	TRBJ2-3	15	CASSTWGTSTDTQYF	TGTGCCAGCAGCACGTGGGGGACATCCACAGATACGCAGTATTTT
TRBV7-9	TRBD1	many	TRBJ2-2	18	CASSSADRVRVVSGELFF	TGTGCCAGCAGCTCAGCCGACAGGGTTAGAGTGGTCTCCGGGGAGCTGTTTTTT
TRBV7-9	TRBD2	NA	TRBJ2-1	17	CASPGLAGGVSYNEQFF	TGTGCCAGCCCCGGACTAGCGGGGGGCGTCTCCTACAATGAGCAGTTCTTC
TRBV7-9	NA	many	TRBJ2-5	16	CASSLAQTGDQETQYF	TGTGCCAGCAGCTTAGCGCAAACAGGCGACCAAGAGACCCAGTACTTC
TRBV6-5	TRBD2	NA	TRBJ2-3	16	CASRTLAGESTDTQYF	TGTGCCAGCAGAACGCTAGCGGGAGAGAGCACAGATACGCAGTATTTT
TRBV6-5	TRBD2	many	TRBJ2-3	16	CASSSTSGDNTDTQYF	TGTGCCAGCAGTTCGACTAGCGGAGATAACACAGATACGCAGTATTTT
TRBV28	NA	many	TRBJ1-5	17	CASSKGVRGEVNQPQHF	TGTGCCAGCAGTAAAGGGGTCAGGGGAGAAGTCAATCAGCCCCAGCATTTT
TRBV27	TRBD1	NA	TRBJ1-1	13	CASIQGARTEAFF	TGTGCCAGCATCCAGGGGGCGCGGACTGAAGCTTTCTTT
TRBV5-1	NA	many	TRBJ2-7	12	CASSSGQYEQYF	TGCGCCAGCAGTTCAGGACAGTACGAGCAGTACTTC
TRBV6-2/TRBV6-3	TRBD2	NA	TRBJ2-7	15	CASTYLAGGGYEQYF	TGTGCCAGCACCTACCTAGCGGGAGGTGGGTACGAGCAGTACTTC
TRBV7-2	NA	many	TRBJ1-5	12	CASSLEFGPQHF	TGTGCCAGCAGCTTAGAATTCGGGCCCCAGCATTTT
TRBV27	NA	many	TRBJ2-7	15	CASSPQAGLAYEQYF	TGTGCCAGCAGCCCCCAGGCTGGCCTGGCCTACGAGCAGTACTTC
TRBV7-9	TRBD2	many	TRBJ2-7	14	CASSVSGRTYEQYF	TGTGCCAGCAGCGTCAGCGGGAGAACGTACGAGCAGTACTTC
TRBV11-2	TRBD2	few	TRBJ2-1	12	CASSGTSGRPAF	TGTGCCAGCTCAGGGACTAGCGGGAGACCCGCATTC
TRBV2	NA	NA	TRBJ2-5	16	CASSSKTSGIEETQYF	TGTGCCAGCAGTTCGAAAACTTCAGGGATCGAGGAGACCCAGTACTTC
TRBV7-9	TRBD1	many	TRBJ2-2	17	CASSFTPGTANTGELFF	TGTGCCAGCAGCTTCACCCCCGGGACAGCGAACACCGGGGAGCTGTTTTTT
TRBV12-3/TRBV12-4	NA	few	TRBJ1-1	15	CASSPFRTANTEAFF	TGTGCCAGCAGCCCCTTTAGGACAGCGAACACTGAAGCTTTCTTT